These 22 T cell receptor beta chains came from one sample sequenced in a study of CD8+CD57+ T cells in acquired aplastic anemia. Profiling of TCR beta VDJ combinations and CDR3 sequences used genomic DNA as template. TCRdb analysed the reads with MiXCR anew, one entry per CDR3 protein. The repertoire consists of about 240,000 distinct CDR3 sequences, with approximately 45% occurring once and the leading ten covering about 8.3%. Patients selected for sequencing had displayed CD8+CD57+ cell expansion by flow cytometry. Sequencing was done on a sample of sorted CD4+, CD8+, or CD8+CD57+ T cells (not recorded which) from PBMCs. The receptors originated from a human donor with aplastic anemia.

The J gene is TRBJ2-7, the V gene TRBV9; 7 bases fit TRBD2. Looked up from germline, CDR1 is SGDLS and CDR2 is YYNGEE. The CDR3 covers 14 residues. With V trimmed by 3 bases and J by 2 bases, 5 bases remained unmatched. The CDR3 DNA reads as TGTGCCAGCAGCGAGGGAGGGGAGCCCTACGAGCAGTACTTC. This translates into CASSEGGEPYEQYF.

This clonotype has ten or more counts. This sequence joins TRBV7-8 and TRBJ1-1, with 8 nucleotides matching TRBD1. The CDR3 is made up of 12 amino acids. Germline trimming cut 1 base from V and 10 bases from J; bases unmatched to any gene: 2. Germline CDR1 reads SGHVS; CDR2 reads FQNEAQ. Here the CDR3 reads CASSLGGTGAFF. CDR3 nucleotides: TGTGCCAGCAGCTTAGGAGGGACAGGAGCTTTCTTT.

The V and J genes are TRBV5-1 and TRBJ1-2; possible D gene TRBD1, 5 bases. CDR3 length: 13 residues. V was pared by 0 bases and J by 7 bases, with 10 bases between. Germline V lookup: CDR1 SGHRS, CDR2 YFSETQ. CDR3 region: CASSLAGLSGYTF. DNA for the CDR3: TGCGCCAGCAGCTTGGCAGGGTTGTCTGGCTACACCTTC.

This clonotype was detected ten times or more. V is TRBV2 and J is TRBJ1-2; D gene uncertain. The CDR3 consists of 11 residues. CDR1 and CDR2 from the germline V gene are SNHLY and FYNNEI. The V end was cut by 5 bases, the J end by 2 bases, with 3 bases between. CDR3 coding DNA: TGTGCCAGCAGTCCGAACTATGGCTACACCTTC. This translates into CASSPNYGYTF.

This clonotype has only a few counts. This chain connects TRBV4-2 to TRBJ2-2, with 7 bases lining up with TRBD1. This CDR3 has 16 residues. Germline V gene sequence: CDR1 LGHNA, CDR2 YNFKEQ. V shed 4 bases, J shed 4 bases, and the junction held 9 bases outside the gene matches. CDR3 protein: CASSPRSGQITGELFF. The CDR3 bases are TGTGCCAGCAGCCCAAGATCGGGACAGATCACCGGGGAGCTGTTTTTT.

This clonotype was counted ten times or more. The gene calls are TRBV24-1 and TRBJ2-3; TRBD2 matches at 9 bases. From germline, CDR1 is KGHDR and CDR2 SFDVKD. V lost 4 bases and J lost 6; bases outside the gene matches: 13. The CDR3 is 17 residues long. CDR3 in amino acids: CATSDNLWREGLDTQYF. The CDR3, as DNA: TGTGCCACCAGTGACAACCTATGGCGGGAGGGCCTTGATACGCAGTATTTT.

The chain combines TRBV7-8 with TRBJ2-7, with 9 bases identical to TRBD1. Germline V CDR1 and CDR2: SGHVS, FQNEAQ. This CDR3 contains 15 residues. Unmatched junction bases numbered 11, after V lost 5 bases and J lost 6 bases. The CDR3 protein is CASSVSGQGRFEQYF. For the CDR3, the DNA is TGTGCCAGCAGCGTAAGCGGACAGGGGAGGTTCGAGCAGTACTTC. Filled out from reference TRBV7-8 and TRBJ2-7, the complete variable domain reads GAGVSQSPRYKVAKRGQDVALRCDPISGHVSLFWYQQALGQGPEFLTYFQNEAQLDKSGLPSDRFFAERPEGSVSTLKIQRTQQEDSAVYLCASSVSGQGRFEQYFGPGTRLTVT.

The rearrangement uses TRBV6-5 and TRBJ2-2, with 7 bases identical to TRBD1. The germline gives CDR1 MNHEY, CDR2 SVGAGI. V lost 6 bases, J lost 2 bases, and 6 bases stayed unmatched. The CDR3 sequence is 15 residues long. CDR3 amino acids: CASSLGTVNTGELFF. CDR3 DNA sequence: TGTGCCAGCAGCCTAGGGACAGTTAACACCGGGGAGCTGTTTTTT.

The rearrangement joins TRBV20-1 to TRBJ2-3; tentative D call: TRBD2 (5 bases). V shed 5 bases and J shed 0 bases, with 15 bases lying between them. Germline lookup yields CDR1 DFQATT and CDR2 SNEGSKA (reference sequence). The CDR3 covers 15 residues. CDR3 amino acids: CSALAPRASTDTQYF. Here the CDR3 DNA reads TGCAGTGCTCTAGCTCCGCGTGCTAGCACAGATACGCAGTATTTT.

Regarding this clonotype: Germline and junction disagree at one end, which may indicate a read error. The chain joins TRBV29-1 to TRBJ1-1; 7 positions agree with TRBD1. This CDR3 has 14 amino acids. The V gene's germline CDR1 is SQVTM and CDR2 ANQGSEA. DNA for the CDR3: TGCAGCGTTGGATGGGGGACAGATGACACTGAGGCTTTCTTT. Amino acids: CSVGWGTDDTEAFF.

The table lists this clonotype with many counts. The chain joins TRBV5-6 to TRBJ2-5; D might be TRBD1 (6 bases). In germline, CDR1 is SGHDT, CDR2 YYEEEE. This CDR3 has 16 residues. The V gene lost 2 bases and the J gene lost 5 bases, with 19 bases spanning the gap. The CDR3 DNA follows: TGTGCCAGCAGCTTACAACTTACAGGGTCACGGGAGACCCAGTACTTC. Encoded protein: CASSLQLTGSRETQYF.

The J gene is TRBJ1-2, the V gene TRBV11-2; 9 nucleotides match TRBD1. J was trimmed by 8 bases and V by 3 bases; bases with no gene match: 4. This CDR3 is 13 amino acids long. From germline, CDR1 is SGHAT and CDR2 FQNNGV. Here the CDR3 DNA reads TGTGCCAGCAGCTTCACAGGGGGCGAAGGCTACACCTTC. It specifies CASSFTGGEGYTF. The full variable domain, rest sourced from reference TRBV11-2 and TRBJ1-2, is EAGVAQSPRYKIIEKRQSVAFWCNPISGHATLYWYQQILGQGPKLLIQFQNNGVVDDSQLPKDRFSAERLKGVDSTLKIQPAKLEDSAVYLCASSFTGGEGYTFGSGTRLTVV.

The genes are TRBV24-1 and TRBJ2-2; D gene ambiguous. The V and J ends lost 3 bases and 5 bases respectively, with 12 bases between them. Germline V gene sequence: CDR1 KGHDR, CDR2 SFDVKD. The CDR3 contains 15 residues. CDR3 residues: CATSDPRTQTGELFF. As DNA, the CDR3 is TGTGCCACCAGTGATCCTAGGACGCAAACCGGGGAGCTGTTTTTT.

This clonotype was counted at least ten times. J is TRBJ2-7 and V is TRBV5-1, with D perhaps given as TRBD1 or TRBD2 (6 bases each). The germline gives CDR1 SGHRS, CDR2 YFSETQ. The V end was cut by 0 bases, the J end by 1 base, with 14 bases between. This CDR3 region has 16 residues. CDR3 coding DNA: TGCGCCAGCAGCTTGGTATGGGGGGCGAGGTCCTACGAGCAGTACTTC. This codes for CASSLVWGARSYEQYF.

This clonotype showed up many times. The gene calls are TRBV7-9 and TRBJ2-2; D is uncertain. The CDR3 length is 14 residues. The germline V gene has CDR1 SEHNR and CDR2 FQNEAQ (reference sequence). V lost 5 bases to trimming and J lost 4 bases, with 11 bases between them. Written as DNA, the CDR3 is TGTGCCAGCAGCCCCACCGAAACCACCGGGGAGCTGTTTTTT. Its translation: CASSPTETTGELFF.

V usage is TRBV27 and J usage is TRBJ2-3, with D perhaps TRBD2 (6 bases). The V gene lost 8 bases and the J gene lost 8 bases, with 11 bases spanning the gap. Germline V gene lookup returns CDR1 MNHEY and CDR2 SMNVEV (reference sequence). The CDR3 has 11 amino acids. CDR3 protein: CASGGLSTQYF. CDR3 DNA: TGTGCCAGCGGAGGGTTGAGTACGCAGTATTTT.

This clonotype was detected only once. V and J are TRBV2 and TRBJ2-1, with a possible D match to TRBD2 (6 bases). The DNA end is more similar to TRBJ2-5, so the J call may be wrong. The CDR3 totals 15 residues. Germline V gene sequence: CDR1 SNHLY, CDR2 FYNNEI. The CDR3 region has the DNA TGTGCCAGCAGTTGGTCTGGGGGGACCCAAGAGACCCAGTACTTC. Translation gives CASSWSGGTQETQYF.

The chain uses TRBV6-5 and TRBJ1-1, with D perhaps TRBD1 (6 bases). The CDR3 covers 13 residues. Per germline, CDR1 MNHEY and CDR2 SVGAGI. V was shortened by 5 bases and J by 6 bases, with 13 bases between the two germline ends. The CDR3 coding sequence is TGTGCCAGCAGTCTCGCCGGGGGCCCTGAAGCTTTCTTT. Amino acid sequence: CASSLAGGPEAFF.

The J gene is TRBJ2-7, the V gene TRBV6-4, with 7 bases that match TRBD1. The V and J ends lost 5 bases and 2 bases, in that order; junction bases with no gene match: 9. CDR1 and CDR2 from the germline V gene are MRHNA and SNTAGT. This CDR3 contains 15 residues. CDR3 nucleotide sequence: TGTGCCAGCAGTTTGACAGGGACCTACGCCTACGAGCAGTACTTC. Encoded protein: CASSLTGTYAYEQYF.

There are a few counts of this clonotype. This chain joins TRBV10-3 and TRBJ2-1; D might be TRBD1 or TRBD2, each matching 5 bases. Germline V CDR1 and CDR2: ENHRY, SYGVKD. The CDR3 contains 12 residues. Trimming pared 10 bases from V and 6 bases from J, leaving 13 bases between. The CDR3 loop is CATVERGNEQFF. The DNA of the CDR3 is TGTGCCACCGTTGAGAGGGGCAATGAGCAGTTCTTC.

The chain carries TRBV19 and TRBJ1-1, with D possibly being TRBD1 (6 bases). Trimming removed 3 bases at V and 1 base at J, with 12 bases between. Germline V gene lookup returns CDR1 LNHDA and CDR2 SQIVND (reference sequence). The CDR3 runs 15 residues. The CDR3 DNA sequence: TGTGCCAGTAGTATCCCGGGGGCGAGGAACACTGAAGCTTTCTTT. Translating gives CASSIPGARNTEAFF.

The chain employs TRBV20-1 and TRBJ2-1; D might be TRBD1 (6 bases). The CDR3 covers 14 residues. The ends were cut back, 5 bases at V and 2 bases at J, with 13 bases in the middle. CDR1 and CDR2 from the germline V gene are DFQATT and SNEGSKA (reference sequence). This chain's CDR3 is CSAWDISPYNEQFF. The CDR3 nucleotides read TGCAGTGCTTGGGACATTTCCCCCTACAATGAGCAGTTCTTC.